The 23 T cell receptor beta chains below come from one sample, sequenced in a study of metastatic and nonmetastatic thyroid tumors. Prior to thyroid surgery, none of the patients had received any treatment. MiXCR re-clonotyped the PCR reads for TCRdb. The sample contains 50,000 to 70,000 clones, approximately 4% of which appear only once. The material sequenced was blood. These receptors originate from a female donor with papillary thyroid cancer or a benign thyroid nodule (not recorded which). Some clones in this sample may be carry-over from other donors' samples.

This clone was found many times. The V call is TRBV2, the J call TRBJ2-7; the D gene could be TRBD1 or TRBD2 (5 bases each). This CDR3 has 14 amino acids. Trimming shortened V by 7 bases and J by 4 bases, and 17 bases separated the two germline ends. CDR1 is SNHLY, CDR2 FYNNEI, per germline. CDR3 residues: CASTTGPGPYEQYF. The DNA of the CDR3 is TGTGCCAGCACCACAGGCCCGGGACCTTACGAGCAGTACTTC.

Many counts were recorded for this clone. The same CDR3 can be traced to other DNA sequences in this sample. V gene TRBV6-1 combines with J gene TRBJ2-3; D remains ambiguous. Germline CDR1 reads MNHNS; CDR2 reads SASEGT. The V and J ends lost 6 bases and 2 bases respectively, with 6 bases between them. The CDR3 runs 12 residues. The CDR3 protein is CASRAPTDTQYF. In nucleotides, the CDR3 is TGTGCCAGCAGGGCCCCCACAGATACGCAGTATTTT.

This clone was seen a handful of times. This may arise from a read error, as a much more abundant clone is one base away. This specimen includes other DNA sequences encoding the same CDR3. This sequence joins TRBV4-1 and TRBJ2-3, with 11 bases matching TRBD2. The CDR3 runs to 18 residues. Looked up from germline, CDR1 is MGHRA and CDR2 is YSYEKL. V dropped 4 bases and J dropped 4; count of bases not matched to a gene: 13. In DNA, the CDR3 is TGCGCCAGCAGCCCGACCCCGGGACTAGCGGTGAGCGCAGATACGCAGTATTTT. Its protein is CASSPTPGLAVSADTQYF.

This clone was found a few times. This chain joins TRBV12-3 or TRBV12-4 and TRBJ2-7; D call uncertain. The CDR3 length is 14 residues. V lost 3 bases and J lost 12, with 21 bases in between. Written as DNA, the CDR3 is TGTGCCAGCAGTTTGGCAAGGGCAGTCCTTCGGCGGTACTTC. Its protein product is CASSLARAVLRRYF.

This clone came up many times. The CDR3 DNA sequence: TGTGCCAGCAGCTTATTAACGAGACAACTGTTTTTT. This translates into CASSLLTRQLFF. The chain links TRBV7-9 to TRBJ1-4; D is ambiguous. The V end lost 2 bases, the J end lost 12 bases, and 10 bases lay between the germline ends. Germline lookup yields CDR1 SEHNR and CDR2 FQNEAQ (reference sequence). This CDR3 has 12 residues.

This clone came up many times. CDR3 in amino acids: CASRKTRETEAFF. The CDR3 DNA follows: TGTGCCAGCAGGAAGACCAGGGAGACTGAAGCTTTCTTT. The rearrangement uses TRBV2 and TRBJ1-1; a possible D gene is TRBD1 (5 bases). Germline assignment: CDR1 SNHLY and CDR2 FYNNEI. The CDR3 covers 13 residues. V lost 6 bases and J 5 bases, leaving 13 bases between the germline ends.

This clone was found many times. CDR3 protein: CASPPGPGARGNQPQHF. DNA of the CDR3: TGTGCCAGCCCCCCCGGGCCGGGCGCGAGGGGCAATCAGCCCCAGCATTTT. This chain uses TRBV2 with TRBJ1-5; D unclear. The CDR3 runs to 17 residues. Germline assignment: CDR1 SNHLY and CDR2 FYNNEI. V lost 8 bases and J lost 2, with 22 bases in between.

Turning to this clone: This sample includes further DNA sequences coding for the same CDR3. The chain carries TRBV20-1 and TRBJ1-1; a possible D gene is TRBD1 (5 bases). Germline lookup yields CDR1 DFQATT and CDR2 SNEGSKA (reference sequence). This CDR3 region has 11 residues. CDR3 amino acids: CRAGTNTEAFF. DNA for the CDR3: TGCAGAGCAGGGACGAACACTGAAGCTTTCTTT.

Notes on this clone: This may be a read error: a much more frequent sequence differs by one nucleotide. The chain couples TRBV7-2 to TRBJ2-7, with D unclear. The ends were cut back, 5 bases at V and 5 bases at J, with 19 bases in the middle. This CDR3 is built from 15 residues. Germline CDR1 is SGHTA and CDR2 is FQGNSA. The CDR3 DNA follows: TGTGCCAGCAGCGAAAAGGGCGCCTGGACGGACGAGCAGTACTTC. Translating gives CASSEKGAWTDEQYF.

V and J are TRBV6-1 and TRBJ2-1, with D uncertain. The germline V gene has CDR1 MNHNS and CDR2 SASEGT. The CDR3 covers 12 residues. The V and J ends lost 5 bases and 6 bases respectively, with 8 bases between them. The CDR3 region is CASSRYVNEQFF. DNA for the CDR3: TGTGCCAGCAGTAGGTACGTCAATGAGCAGTTCTTC.

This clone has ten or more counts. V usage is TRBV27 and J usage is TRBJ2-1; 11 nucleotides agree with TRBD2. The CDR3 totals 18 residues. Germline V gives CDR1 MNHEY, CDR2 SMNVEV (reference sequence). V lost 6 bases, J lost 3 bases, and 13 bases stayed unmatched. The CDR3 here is CASRGTERTSGYYNEQFF. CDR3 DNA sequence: TGTGCCAGCAGAGGGACAGAAAGGACTAGCGGGTACTACAATGAGCAGTTCTTC.

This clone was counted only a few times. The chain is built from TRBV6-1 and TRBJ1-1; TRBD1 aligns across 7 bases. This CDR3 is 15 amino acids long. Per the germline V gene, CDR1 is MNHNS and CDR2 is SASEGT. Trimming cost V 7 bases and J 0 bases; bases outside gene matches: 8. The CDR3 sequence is CASTLDRMLNTEAFF. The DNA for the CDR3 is TGTGCCAGCACCCTGGACAGGATGTTGAACACTGAAGCTTTCTTT.

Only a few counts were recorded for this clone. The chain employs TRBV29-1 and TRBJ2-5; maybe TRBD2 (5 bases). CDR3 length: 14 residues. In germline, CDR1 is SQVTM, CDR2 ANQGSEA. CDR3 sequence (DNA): TGCATCGCCCGCCCTATGGGAGTCGGGGAGACCCAGTACTTC. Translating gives CIARPMGVGETQYF.

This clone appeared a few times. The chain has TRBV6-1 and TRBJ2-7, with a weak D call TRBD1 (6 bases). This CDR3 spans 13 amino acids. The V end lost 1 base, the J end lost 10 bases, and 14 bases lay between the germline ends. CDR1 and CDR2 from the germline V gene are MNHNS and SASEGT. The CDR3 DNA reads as TGTGCCAGCAGTGAAGTGGGGGCTCAGAGCCAGTACTTC. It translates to CASSEVGAQSQYF.

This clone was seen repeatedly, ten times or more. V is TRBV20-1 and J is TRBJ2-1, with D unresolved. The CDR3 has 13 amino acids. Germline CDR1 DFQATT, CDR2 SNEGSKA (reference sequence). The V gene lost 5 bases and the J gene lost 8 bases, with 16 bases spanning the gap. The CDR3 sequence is CSAPPPSKHEQFF. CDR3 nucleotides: TGCAGTGCTCCTCCCCCCAGTAAGCATGAGCAGTTCTTC.

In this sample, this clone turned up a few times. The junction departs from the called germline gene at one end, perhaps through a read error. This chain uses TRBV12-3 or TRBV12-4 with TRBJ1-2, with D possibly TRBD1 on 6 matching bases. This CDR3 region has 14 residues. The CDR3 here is CSSITSRGEYGYTF. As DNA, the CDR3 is TGTTCCAGCATCACCTCCAGGGGCGAGTATGGCTACACCTTC.

CDR3 nucleotide sequence: TGTGCCAGCAGTGACCGCCTGGGCGCGAGGCGAACCTACGAGCAGTACTTC. Protein: CASSDRLGARRTYEQYF. The V call is TRBV6-1, the J call TRBJ2-7; D gene ambiguous. Trimming pared 3 bases from V and 2 bases from J, leaving 20 bases between. CDR1 is MNHNS and CDR2 is SASEGT in the germline V gene. This CDR3 has 17 residues.

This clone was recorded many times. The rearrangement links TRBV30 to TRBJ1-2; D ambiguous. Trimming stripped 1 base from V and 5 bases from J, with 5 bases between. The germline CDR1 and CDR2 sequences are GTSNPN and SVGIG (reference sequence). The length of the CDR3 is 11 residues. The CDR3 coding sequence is TGTGCCTGGAGTGGTGCGTATGGCTACACCTTC. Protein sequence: CAWSGAYGYTF.

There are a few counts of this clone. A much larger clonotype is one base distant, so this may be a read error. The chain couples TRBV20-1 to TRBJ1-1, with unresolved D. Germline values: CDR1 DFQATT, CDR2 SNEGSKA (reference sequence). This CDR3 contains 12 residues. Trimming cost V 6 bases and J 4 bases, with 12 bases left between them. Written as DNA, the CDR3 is TGCAGTGCACCCCCGGTGGGCACTGAAGCTTTCTTT. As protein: CSAPPVGTEAFF.

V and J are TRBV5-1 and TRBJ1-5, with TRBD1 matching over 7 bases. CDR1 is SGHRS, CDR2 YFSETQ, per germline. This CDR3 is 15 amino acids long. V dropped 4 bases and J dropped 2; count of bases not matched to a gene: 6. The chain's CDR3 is CASSPTGNRNQPQHF. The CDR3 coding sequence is TGCGCCAGCAGCCCGACAGGGAACCGCAATCAGCCCCAGCATTTT. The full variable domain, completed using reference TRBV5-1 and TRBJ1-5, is KAGVTQTPRYLIKTRGQQVTLSCSPISGHRSVSWYQQTPGQGLQFLFEYFSETQRNKGNFPGRFSGRQFSNSRSEMNVSTLELGDSALYLCASSPTGNRNQPQHFGDGTRLSIL.

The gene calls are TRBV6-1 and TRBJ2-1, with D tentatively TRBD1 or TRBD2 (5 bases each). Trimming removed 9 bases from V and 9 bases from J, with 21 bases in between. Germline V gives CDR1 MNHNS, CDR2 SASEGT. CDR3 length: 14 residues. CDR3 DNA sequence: TGTGCCAGTCTTCCCGGGACCCGATATGGTGAGCAGTTCTTC. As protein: CASLPGTRYGEQFF.

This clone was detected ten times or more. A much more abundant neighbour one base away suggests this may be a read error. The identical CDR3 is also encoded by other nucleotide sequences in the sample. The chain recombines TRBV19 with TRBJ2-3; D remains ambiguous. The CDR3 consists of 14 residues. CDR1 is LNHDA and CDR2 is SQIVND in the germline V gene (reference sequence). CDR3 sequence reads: CASSWADSTDTQYF. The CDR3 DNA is TGTGCCAGTAGTTGGGCAGATAGCACGGATACGCAGTATTTT.

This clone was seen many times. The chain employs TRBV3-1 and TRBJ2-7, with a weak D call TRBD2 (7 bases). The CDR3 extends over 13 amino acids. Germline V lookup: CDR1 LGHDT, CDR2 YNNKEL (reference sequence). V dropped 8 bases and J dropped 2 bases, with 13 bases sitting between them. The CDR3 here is CASRGAGTYEQYF. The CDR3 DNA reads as TGTGCCAGCCGGGGGGCGGGGACCTACGAGCAGTACTTC.